The 13 T cell receptor beta chains below were found in one sample sequenced in a study of blood T cell repertoires in COVID-19. The table came from immunoSEQ multiplex PCR; TCRdb's copy has only in-frame clones and leaves some out. The data contain about 80,000 clones, almost 85% of them singletons. Material for sequencing was peripheral blood. The origin of the receptors is a man of 80 years or more with acute or convalescent COVID-19.

V is TRBV11-2 and J is TRBJ2-1; weak D call: TRBD2 (7 bases). Trimming stripped 0 bases from V and 3 bases from J, with 9 bases between. The CDR3 has 15 residues. Per the germline V gene, CDR1 is SGHAT and CDR2 is FQNNGV. The CDR3, as DNA: TGTGCCAGCAGCTTAGAAGGGGGGGACTACAATGAGCAGTTCTTC. It encodes CASSLEGGDYNEQFF.

This clone was detected a few times. V and J are TRBV18 and TRBJ1-1, with 9 bases that match TRBD1. The CDR3 loop spans 16 amino acids. Germline V gives CDR1 KGHSH, CDR2 LQKENI. Trimming took 2 bases from V and 1 from J; bases not matched to a gene: 5. CDR3 loop: CASSPVGGQGNTEAFF. The CDR3 DNA reads as TGTGCCAGCTCACCAGTAGGGGGACAGGGGAACACTGAAGCTTTCTTT.

J is TRBJ1-2 and V is TRBV10-2, with 7 bases fitting TRBD1. The CDR3 has 16 amino acids. Germline V gene data show CDR1 as WSHSY and CDR2 as SAAADI. The V gene end was trimmed by 3 bases and the J gene end by 4 bases; junction bases not matched to a gene: 11. The chain's CDR3 is CASSEITGQAGYGYTF. The CDR3 DNA reads as TGCGCCAGCAGTGAAATAACTGGACAGGCGGGCTATGGCTACACCTTC.

This chain joins TRBV5-6 and TRBJ1-1; D possibly corresponds to TRBD1 (5 bases). The CDR3 runs to 16 residues. Germline assignment: CDR1 SGHDT and CDR2 YYEEEE. V gave up 5 bases and J gave up 1 base, with 18 bases separating them. The DNA of the CDR3 is TGTGCCAGCAGTCCCCCAGTAGACAGTGAGAACACTGAAGCTTTCTTT. Its protein product is CASSPPVDSENTEAFF.

V usage is TRBV7-2 and J usage is TRBJ1-3; 7 bases map to TRBD1. From germline, CDR1 is SGHTA and CDR2 FQGNSA. The CDR3 consists of 14 residues. Trimming removed 5 bases from V and 5 bases from J; junction bases left unmatched: 6. This CDR3 is CASSPRGRRNTIYF. The CDR3 DNA sequence: TGTGCCAGCAGCCCAAGGGGGCGCAGAAACACCATATATTTT.

This clone is a singleton in its sample. The chain joins TRBV2 to TRBJ1-1; no firm D call. Trimming removed 6 bases from V and 0 bases from J, with 14 bases in between. This CDR3 comprises 15 residues. Germline V gene sequence: CDR1 SNHLY, CDR2 FYNNEI. The CDR3 coding sequence is TGTGCCAGCAGCTACAGCAAGACCATGAACACTGAAGCTTTCTTT. It specifies CASSYSKTMNTEAFF.

This clone occurred a few times. The chain couples TRBV27 to TRBJ1-5; D perhaps matches TRBD1 (6 bases). The CDR3 has 15 amino acids. Germline lookup yields CDR1 MNHEY and CDR2 SMNVEV (reference sequence). Trimming stripped 4 bases from V and 4 bases from J, with 14 bases between. CDR3 protein: CASSSRQAVNQPQHF. DNA for the CDR3: TGTGCCAGCAGTTCTCGACAGGCGGTGAATCAGCCCCAGCATTTT.

CDR3 sequence reads: CASSQGSGPAQHDGYTF. Here the CDR3 DNA reads TGTGCCAGCAGCCAGGGGTCAGGGCCGGCACAGCACGATGGCTACACCTTC. V and J are TRBV11-2 and TRBJ1-2; weak D call: TRBD1 (6 bases). Germline CDR1 SGHAT, CDR2 FQNNGV. This CDR3 spans 17 amino acids. Trimming took off 5 bases at V and 6 bases at J, with 25 bases between the two ends.

A single count supports this clone. The chain has TRBV9 and TRBJ2-4, with D perhaps matching TRBD1 (5 bases). The germline V gene encodes CDR1 SGDLS and CDR2 YYNGEE. The V end was cut by 0 bases, the J end by 0 bases, with 22 bases between. This CDR3 contains 20 residues. The CDR3 DNA reads TGTGCCAGCAGCGTAGAAGGGGCCCACGACGGTAAAGAAGCCAAAAACATTCAGTACTTC. Translated, it gives CASSVEGAHDGKEAKNIQYF.

The chain uses TRBV12-3 or TRBV12-4 and TRBJ1-1; D uncertain. V lost 3 bases, J lost 1 base, and 6 bases lay in between. The CDR3 extends over 13 amino acids. This CDR3 is CASSFTENTEAFF. CDR3 in DNA: TGTGCCAGCAGTTTTACAGAGAACACTGAAGCTTTCTTT.

This rearrangement joins TRBV7-3 to TRBJ2-1; possibly TRBD2 for D (6 bases). The germline gives CDR1 SGHTA, CDR2 FQGTGA. The CDR3 has 15 amino acids. V was clipped by 5 bases and J by 1 base, with 12 bases between them. Here the CDR3 reads CASSGGLSSYNEQFF. In nucleotides, the CDR3 is TGTGCCAGCAGCGGGGGACTCTCTTCCTACAATGAGCAGTTCTTC.

This rearrangement joins TRBV3-1 (or the pseudogene TRBV3-2) to TRBJ2-3; 7 bases agree with TRBD1. V was pared by 8 bases and J by 0 bases, with 2 bases of the junction left unmatched. The CDR3 spans 13 residues. Germline assignment: CDR1 LGHDT and CDR2 YNNKEL (reference sequence). The CDR3 is CASQGQSTDTQYF. For the CDR3, the DNA is TGTGCCAGCCAGGGACAGAGCACAGATACGCAGTATTTT.

The sample holds a few counts of this clone. The rearrangement links TRBV6-6 to TRBJ1-2; 10 positions agree with TRBD1. CDR3 length equals 14 residues. With V trimmed by 6 bases and J by 5 bases, 6 bases remained unmatched. CDR1 MNHNY and CDR2 SVGAGI come from the germline V gene (reference sequence). CDR3 amino acids: CASSQTGGVYGYTF. The DNA of the CDR3 is TGTGCCAGCAGCCAGACAGGGGGCGTGTATGGCTACACCTTC.